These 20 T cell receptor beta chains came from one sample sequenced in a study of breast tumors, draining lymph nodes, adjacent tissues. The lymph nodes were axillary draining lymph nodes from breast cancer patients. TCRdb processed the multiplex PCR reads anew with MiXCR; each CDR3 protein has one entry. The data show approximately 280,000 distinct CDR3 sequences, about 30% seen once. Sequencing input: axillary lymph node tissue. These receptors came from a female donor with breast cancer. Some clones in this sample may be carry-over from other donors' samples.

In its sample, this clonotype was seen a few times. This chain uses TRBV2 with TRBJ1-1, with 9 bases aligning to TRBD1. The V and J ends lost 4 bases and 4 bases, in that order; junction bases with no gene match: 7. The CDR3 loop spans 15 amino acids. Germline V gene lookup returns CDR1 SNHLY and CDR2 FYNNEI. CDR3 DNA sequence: TGTGCCAGCAGTGCCCTCACAGGGGGCGGCACTGAAGCTTTCTTT. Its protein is CASSALTGGGTEAFF.

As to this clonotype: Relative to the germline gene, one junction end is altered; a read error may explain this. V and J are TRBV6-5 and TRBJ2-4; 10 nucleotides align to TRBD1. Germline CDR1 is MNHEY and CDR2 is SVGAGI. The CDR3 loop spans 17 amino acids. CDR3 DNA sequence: TGTGCCAGCAGTCACTCGAGACAGGGGGCCTCCAAAAACATTCAGTACTTC. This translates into CASSHSRQGASKNIQYF.

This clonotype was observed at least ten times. The CDR3 loop reads CASSRRSGSSTDTQYF. The DNA for the CDR3 is TGTGCCAGTAGTCGACGTAGCGGGTCGAGCACAGATACGCAGTATTTT. The chain combines TRBV19 with TRBJ2-3, with 7 bases fitting TRBD2. Trimming took 5 bases from V and 0 from J; bases not matched to a gene: 8. The CDR3 totals 16 residues. Germline loops: CDR1 LNHDA, CDR2 SQIVND (reference sequence).

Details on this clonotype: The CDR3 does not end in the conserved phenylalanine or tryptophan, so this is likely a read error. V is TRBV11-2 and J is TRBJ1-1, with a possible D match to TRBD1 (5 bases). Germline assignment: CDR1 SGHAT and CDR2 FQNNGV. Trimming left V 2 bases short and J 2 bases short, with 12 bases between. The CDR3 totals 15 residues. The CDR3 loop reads CASSLLAGTNTEAFS. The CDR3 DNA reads TGTGCCAGCAGCTTACTGGCAGGGACTAACACTGAAGCTTTCTCT.

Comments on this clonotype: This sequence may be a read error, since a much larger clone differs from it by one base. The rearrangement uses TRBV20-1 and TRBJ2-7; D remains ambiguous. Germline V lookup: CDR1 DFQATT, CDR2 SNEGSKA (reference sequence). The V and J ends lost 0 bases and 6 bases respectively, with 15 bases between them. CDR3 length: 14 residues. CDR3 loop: CSARDVQEFSEQYF. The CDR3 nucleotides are TGCAGTGCTAGAGACGTGCAGGAGTTCTCCGAGCAGTACTTC.

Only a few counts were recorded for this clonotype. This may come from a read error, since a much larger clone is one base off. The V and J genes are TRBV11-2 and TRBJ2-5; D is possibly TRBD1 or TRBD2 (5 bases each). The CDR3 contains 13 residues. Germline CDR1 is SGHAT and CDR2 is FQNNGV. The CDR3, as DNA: TGTGCCAGCAGCCGGGACGGGCAAGCGACCCAGTACTTC. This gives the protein CASSRDGQATQYF.

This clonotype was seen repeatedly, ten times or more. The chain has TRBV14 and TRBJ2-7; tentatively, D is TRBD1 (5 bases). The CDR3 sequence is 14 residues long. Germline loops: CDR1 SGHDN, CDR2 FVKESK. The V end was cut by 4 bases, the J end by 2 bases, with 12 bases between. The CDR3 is CASSPGPRAYEQYF. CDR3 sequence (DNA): TGTGCCAGCAGCCCAGGACCCAGGGCCTACGAGCAGTACTTC.

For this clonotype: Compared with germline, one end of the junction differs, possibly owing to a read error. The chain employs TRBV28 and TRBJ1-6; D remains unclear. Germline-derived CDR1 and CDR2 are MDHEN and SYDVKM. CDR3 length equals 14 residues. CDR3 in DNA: TGTGCCAGCAGTCAAAGCTCCTATAATTCAACCCTCCACTTT. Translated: CASSQSSYNSTLHF.

Here the CDR3 DNA reads TGTGCCAGCAGTCGGAGAGCTCTAGGCCTCAGCACAGATACGCAGTATTTT. The encoded protein is CASSRRALGLSTDTQYF. The chain is built from TRBV12-3 or TRBV12-4 and TRBJ2-2; D gene ambiguous. The assigned J gene may be wrong: the sequence end matches TRBJ2-3 better. This CDR3 region has 17 residues.

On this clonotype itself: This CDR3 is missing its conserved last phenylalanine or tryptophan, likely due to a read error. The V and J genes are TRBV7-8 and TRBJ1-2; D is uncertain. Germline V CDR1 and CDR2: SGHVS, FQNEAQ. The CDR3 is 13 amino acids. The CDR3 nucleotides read TGCGCCAGCAGCGTAGAACCTGGGTTTGGCTACACCTCC. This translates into CASSVEPGFGYTS.

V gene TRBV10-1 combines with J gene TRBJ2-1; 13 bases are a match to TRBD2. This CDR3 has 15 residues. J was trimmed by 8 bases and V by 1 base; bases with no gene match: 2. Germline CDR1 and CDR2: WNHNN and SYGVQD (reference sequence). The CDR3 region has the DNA TGCGCCAGCAGTGAGTGGACTAGCGGGAGCGATGAGCAGTTCTTC. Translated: CASSEWTSGSDEQFF.

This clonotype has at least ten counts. The chain's CDR3 is CASSQDSGAGTEQYF. The CDR3 nucleotides are TGCGCCAGCAGCCAAGATAGCGGAGCAGGGACCGAGCAGTACTTC. The rearrangement links TRBV4-3 to TRBJ2-7; maybe TRBD2 (6 bases). Germline assignment: CDR1 LGHNA and CDR2 YSLEER. Trimming removed 0 bases at V and 6 bases at J, with 15 bases between. The CDR3 contains 15 residues.

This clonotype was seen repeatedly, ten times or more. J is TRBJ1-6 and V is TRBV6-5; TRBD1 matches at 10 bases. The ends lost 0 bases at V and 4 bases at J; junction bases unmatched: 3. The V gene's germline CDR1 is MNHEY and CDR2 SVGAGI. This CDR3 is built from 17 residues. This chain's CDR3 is CASSYSTGGEYNSPLHF. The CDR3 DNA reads TGTGCCAGCAGTTACTCGACAGGGGGCGAATATAATTCACCCCTCCACTTT.

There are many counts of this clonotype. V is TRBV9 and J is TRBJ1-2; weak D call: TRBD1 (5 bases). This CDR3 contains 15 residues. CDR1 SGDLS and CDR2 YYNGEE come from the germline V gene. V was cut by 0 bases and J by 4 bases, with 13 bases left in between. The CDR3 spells CASSVVEGRIYGYTF. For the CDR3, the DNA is TGTGCCAGCAGCGTAGTCGAGGGGCGCATCTATGGCTACACCTTC.

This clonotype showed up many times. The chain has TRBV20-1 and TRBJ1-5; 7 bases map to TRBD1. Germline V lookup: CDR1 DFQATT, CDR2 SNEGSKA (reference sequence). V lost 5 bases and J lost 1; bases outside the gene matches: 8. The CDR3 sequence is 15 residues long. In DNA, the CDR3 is TGCAGTGCTTTGGGGACAGAGAAAAGCAATCAGCCCCAGCATTTT. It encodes CSALGTEKSNQPQHF.

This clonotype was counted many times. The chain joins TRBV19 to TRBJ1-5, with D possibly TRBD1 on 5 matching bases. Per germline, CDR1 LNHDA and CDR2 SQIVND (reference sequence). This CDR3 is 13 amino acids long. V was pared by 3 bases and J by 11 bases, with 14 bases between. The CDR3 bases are TGTGCCAGTAGTATGGAGTTTCAGGGTTCCCAGCATTTT. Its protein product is CASSMEFQGSQHF.

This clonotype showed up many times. CDR3: CASSETSSTQYF. As DNA, the CDR3 is TGTGCCAGCAGCGAGACTAGTTCAACGCAGTATTTT. The chain uses TRBV13 and TRBJ2-3; D possibly corresponds to TRBD2 (6 bases). Germline values: CDR1 PRHDT, CDR2 FYEKMQ (reference sequence). Trimming removed 5 bases at V and 9 bases at J, with 12 bases between. The length of the CDR3 is 12 residues.

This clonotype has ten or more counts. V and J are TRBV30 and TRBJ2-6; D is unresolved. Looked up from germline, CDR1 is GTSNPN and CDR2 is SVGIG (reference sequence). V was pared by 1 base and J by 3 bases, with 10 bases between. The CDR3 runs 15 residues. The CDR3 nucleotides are TGTGCCTGGAGTGGTCGGGCAAGTGGGGCCAACGTCCTGACTTTC. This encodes CAWSGRASGANVLTF. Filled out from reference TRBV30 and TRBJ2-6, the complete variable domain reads SQTIHQWPATLVQPVGSPLSLECTVEGTSNPNLYWYRQAAGRGLQLLFYSVGIGQISSEVPQNLSASRPQDRQFILSSKKLLLSDSGFYLCAWSGRASGANVLTFGAGSRLTVL.

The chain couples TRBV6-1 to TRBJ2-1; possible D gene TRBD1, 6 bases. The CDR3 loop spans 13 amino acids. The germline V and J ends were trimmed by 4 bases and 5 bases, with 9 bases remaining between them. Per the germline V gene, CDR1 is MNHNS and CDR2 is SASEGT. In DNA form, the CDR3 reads TGTGCCAGCAGTGGCAGGGGTAACAATGAGCAGTTCTTC. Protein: CASSGRGNNEQFF.

In nucleotides, the CDR3 is TGCAGTGCACTCTACAGGGATGCGAGAGGTTCACCCCTCCACTTT. Translating gives CSALYRDARGSPLHF. The V gene is TRBV20-1, the J gene TRBJ1-6, with D possibly being TRBD1 (6 bases). V gave up 6 bases and J gave up 9 bases, with 21 bases separating them. The length of the CDR3 is 15 residues. Germline V gives CDR1 DFQATT, CDR2 SNEGSKA (reference sequence).